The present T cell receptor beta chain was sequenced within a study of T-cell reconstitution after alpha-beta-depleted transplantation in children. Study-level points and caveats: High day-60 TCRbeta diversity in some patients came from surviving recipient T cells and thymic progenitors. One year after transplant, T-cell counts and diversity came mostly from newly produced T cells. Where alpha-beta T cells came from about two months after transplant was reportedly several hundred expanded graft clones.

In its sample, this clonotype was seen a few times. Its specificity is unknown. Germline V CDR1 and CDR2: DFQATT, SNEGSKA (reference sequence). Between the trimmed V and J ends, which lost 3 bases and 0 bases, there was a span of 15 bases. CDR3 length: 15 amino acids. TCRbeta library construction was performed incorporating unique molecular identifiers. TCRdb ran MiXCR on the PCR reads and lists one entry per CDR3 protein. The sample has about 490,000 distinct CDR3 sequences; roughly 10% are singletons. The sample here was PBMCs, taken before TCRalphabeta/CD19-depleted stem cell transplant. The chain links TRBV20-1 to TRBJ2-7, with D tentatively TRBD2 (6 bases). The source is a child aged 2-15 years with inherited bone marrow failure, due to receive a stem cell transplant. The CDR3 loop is CSASTSNKRSYEQYF. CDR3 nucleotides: TGCAGTGCTAGTACTAGCAACAAGCGCTCCTACGAGCAGTACTTC.